This T cell receptor (beta chain) was sequenced during a study of shared clonotypes between healthy human individuals (dated by TCRdb to the early 2020s). Study-level background: The cohort included three men and a couple of women between 18 and 49 years of age. Leukapheresis yielded between about 0.85 and 9.5 billion PBMCs per donor. To estimate repertoire size and how much clonotypes are shared between individuals, the study performed deep sequencing of blood TCR repertoires from a handful of healthy adults. To increase sequencing depth and limit assay-specific biases, TCR repertoire library preparation and sequencing were carried out by different laboratories using diverse techniques. Per donor, three plates each were used for CD4 naive and CD4 memory, two for CD8 naive, and one for CD8 memory.

Findings and caveats that apply to the study as a whole: Around 5.4% of naive CD4, more than 3% of naive CD8, roughly 2.4% of memory CD4, and around 0.4% of memory CD8 clonotypes were shared across a handful of donors. Because the study included only a small number of donors, the genetic and exposure-history diversity represented was limited. Based on pairwise subsampling, the degree of clonotype sharing among donors was expected to be affected by sequencing depth. Incomplete sequencing was indicated by rarefaction of sorted-subset datasets, despite the large sequencing depth. Compared with non-shared clonotypes, clonotypes shared by all four sorted-subset donors had higher generation probabilities. Sampling was restricted to blood, and TCR repertoires in tissues likely differ from the TCR repertoires found in blood. Naive subsets generally had larger estimated clonotype richness than memory subsets did.

About this clone itself: It has no known antigen specificity. No clone much larger than this one lies a single base away; base qualities are absent.

Using the deep immunoSEQ assay, multiplex PCR amplified TCR CDR3 regions from genomic DNA. Extracted genomic DNA from each cell subset was spread evenly across all wells of several immunoSEQ 96-well plates, with each plate serving as a replicate. Each replicate PCR for sorted subsets received roughly 0.2 ug genomic DNA, equal to tens of thousands of T cell genomes. Purified libraries were quantified with a Qubit 3.0 fluorometer, sized on a Bioanalyzer 2100, and re-quantified with the KAPA Library Quantification kit. Every immunoSEQ 96-well plate was sequenced on a dedicated single-read 150-cycle Illumina NextSeq 550 flow cell. The authors processed their data as follows. Because only junctional sequences without quality scores were contained in the immunoSEQ output, filtering matching that applied to full-length reads could not be performed. Sequences were annotated with PyIR, a Python wrapper for IgBLAST v1.9, using IMGT germline references to assign V/J genes and CDR3. Any read was removed if the V/J assignment was weak (E-value above 1e-6), the CDR3 was missing, or the read contained stop codons, out-of-frame junctions, or ambiguous translated residues. V3J clonotypes were defined by identical inferred V gene, J gene, and CDR3 amino acid sequence. To compute the percentage overlap between repertoires, the number of shared unique clonotypes was divided by the size of the smaller repertoire. Repertoire richness was assessed with RTK rarefaction, the Chao1 estimator, and Recon v2.1 estimates of unobserved clonotypes. For all TCRbeta clonotypes obtained by the gDNA method from a few donors, generation probabilities were computed with OLGA. TCRdb retrieved this table from immuneACCESS and kept in-frame rearrangements only. Not all clones are present; in checked studies, unresolved V genes account for under half, and no reason is known for the remainder. V and J calls plus clone size are reproduced from that table; the DNA served to infer D and trimming. The sample profile shows some 580,000 clones; roughly 97% of them were found once. The top ten constitute approximately 0.057% of the sample.

The donors were healthy, HIV-negative adults who had no recently reported acute infections or vaccinations. Every donor was a Caucasian adult residing in Nashville, Tennessee, USA. CD4+ T cells were enriched by magnetic negative selection, after which naive cells were positively selected on CD45RA and the negative fraction was taken as the memory subset. Blood was obtained by leukapheresis, after which PBMCs were separated by Ficoll-Histopaque density gradient centrifugation and cryopreserved in liquid nitrogen vapor phase. Purity and quantity of every magnetically sorted T cell population were checked by analytical flow cytometry. Genomic DNA was isolated from every sorted fraction and measured by UV absorbance on a Nanodrop 2000c. The clonotype comes from a woman in her 30s in good health. The sequenced sample consisted of naive CD4+ T cells sorted from blood. This specimen's cell subset or site label, interpreted: CD45RA+ positively selected.

The nucleotide sequence reads as follows: TGTGCCAGCAGTTTTAGAGGCCTCTCGAACACCGGGGAGCTGTTTTTT. Its amino acids are CASSFRGLSNTGELFF. In this chain, TRBV28 is recombined with TRBJ2-2; the D gene cannot be named for sure. The CDR3 contains 16 residues, cysteine and phenylalanine counted. Of all the DNA, just the CDR3 is kept, 48 bases in frame from base 1. At the junction V is shortened by 3 bases and J by 0 bases, with 11 bases in between. CDR1 is given as MDHEN and CDR2 as SYDVKM, both from the germline V gene.